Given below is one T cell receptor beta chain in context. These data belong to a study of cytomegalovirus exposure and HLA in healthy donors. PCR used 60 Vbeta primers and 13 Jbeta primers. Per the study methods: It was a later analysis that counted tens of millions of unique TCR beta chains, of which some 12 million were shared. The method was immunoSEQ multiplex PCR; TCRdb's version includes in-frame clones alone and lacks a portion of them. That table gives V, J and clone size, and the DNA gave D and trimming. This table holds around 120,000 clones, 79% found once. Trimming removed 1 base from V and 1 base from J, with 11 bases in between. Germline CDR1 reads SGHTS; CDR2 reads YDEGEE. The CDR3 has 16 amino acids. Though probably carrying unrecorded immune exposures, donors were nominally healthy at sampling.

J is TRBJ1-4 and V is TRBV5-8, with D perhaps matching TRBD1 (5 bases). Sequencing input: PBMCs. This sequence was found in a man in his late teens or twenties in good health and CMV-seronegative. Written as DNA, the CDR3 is TGTGCCAGCAGCTTGTATCAGGGCTTAACTAATGAAAAACTGTTTTTT. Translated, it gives CASSLYQGLTNEKLFF.